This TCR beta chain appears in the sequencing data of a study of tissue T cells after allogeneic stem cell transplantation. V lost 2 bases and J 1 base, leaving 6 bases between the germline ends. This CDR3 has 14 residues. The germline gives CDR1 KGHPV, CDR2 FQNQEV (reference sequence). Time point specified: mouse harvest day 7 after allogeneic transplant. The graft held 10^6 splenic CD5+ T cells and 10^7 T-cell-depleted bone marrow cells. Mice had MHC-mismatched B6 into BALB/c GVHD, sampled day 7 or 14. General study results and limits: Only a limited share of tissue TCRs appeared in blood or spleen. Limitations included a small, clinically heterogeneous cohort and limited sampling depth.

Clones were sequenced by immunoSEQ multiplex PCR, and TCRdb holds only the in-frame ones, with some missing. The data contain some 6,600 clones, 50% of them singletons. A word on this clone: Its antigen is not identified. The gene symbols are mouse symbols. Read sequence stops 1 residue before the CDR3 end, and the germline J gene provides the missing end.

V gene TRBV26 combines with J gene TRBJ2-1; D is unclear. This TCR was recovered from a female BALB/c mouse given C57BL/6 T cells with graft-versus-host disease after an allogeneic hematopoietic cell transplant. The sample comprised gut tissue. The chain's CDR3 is CASSLGPNYAEQFF. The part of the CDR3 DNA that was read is TGTGCCAGCAGTCTGGGGCCCAACTATGCTGAGCAGTTC.